Shown below are 7 T cell receptor beta chains from a single sample sequenced in a study of early T cells in non-severe SARS-CoV-2 infection. TCRdb reprocessed the 5' RACE reads with MiXCR, giving one entry per CDR3 protein. The table records tens of thousands of distinct CDR3 sequences, over 9% of them present only once. Sequenced: whole blood. These receptor sequences come from an adult who was a healthcare worker with PCR-confirmed SARS-CoV-2 infection or an uninfected control (not recorded which).

The chain recombines TRBV7-2 with TRBJ2-7; TRBD2 might be the D (6 bases). The CDR3 extends over 16 amino acids. The V and J ends lost 7 bases and 2 bases respectively, with 21 bases between them. Per the germline V gene, CDR1 is SGHTA and CDR2 is FQGNSA. The CDR3 here is CASTPDPGVPAYEQYF. The CDR3 DNA sequence: TGTGCCAGCACACCAGATCCGGGGGTCCCCGCCTACGAGCAGTACTTC.

The chain is built from TRBV20-1 and TRBJ2-1; D perhaps matches TRBD2 (5 bases). The V gene lost 3 bases and the J gene lost 8 bases, with 5 bases spanning the gap. Per germline, CDR1 DFQATT and CDR2 SNEGSKA (reference sequence). This CDR3 comprises 10 residues. The CDR3 DNA is TGCAGTGCTAGGGAGGATGAGCAGTTCTTC. Translation: CSAREDEQFF.

There are a few counts of this clonotype. The gene calls are TRBV2 and TRBJ2-2, with a possible D match to TRBD2 (5 bases). Trimming took off 8 bases at V and 3 bases at J, with 13 bases between the two ends. The CDR3 is made up of 14 amino acids. CDR1 and CDR2 from the germline V gene are SNHLY and FYNNEI. In DNA form, the CDR3 reads TGTGCCAGCCTGCTAGCCGAGGACACCGGGGAGCTGTTTTTT. Encoded protein: CASLLAEDTGELFF.

V and J are TRBV28 and TRBJ1-4, with D possibly TRBD1 on 5 matching bases. Germline assignment: CDR1 MDHEN and CDR2 SYDVKM. Between the trimmed V and J ends, which lost 5 bases and 6 bases, there was a span of 13 bases. This CDR3 region has 14 residues. The CDR3 sequence is CASSDLGGDEKLFF. The CDR3 DNA reads TGTGCCAGCAGTGACTTGGGGGGGGATGAAAAACTGTTTTTT.

This clonotype has just a few counts. The gene calls are TRBV11-2 and TRBJ2-7; D call uncertain. Germline assignment: CDR1 SGHAT and CDR2 FQNNGV. V lost 3 bases to trimming and J lost 1 base, with 4 bases between them. The CDR3 extends over 12 amino acids. CDR3 loop: CASSFNSYEQYF. The CDR3 DNA sequence: TGTGCCAGCAGCTTTAATTCCTACGAGCAGTACTTC.

This clonotype came up a few times. The V call is TRBV18, the J call TRBJ1-2, with TRBD1 as a possible D gene (5 bases). The germline gives CDR1 KGHSH, CDR2 LQKENI. Deletions cut 4 bases from V and 8 bases from J, with 8 bases between. The length of the CDR3 is 11 residues. CDR3 nucleotides: TGTGCCAGCTCACTGGGGCAGGGCTACACCTTC. It encodes CASSLGQGYTF.

Ten or more counts support this clonotype. The rearrangement joins TRBV7-2 to TRBJ2-7; D call uncertain. V was cut by 1 base and J by 0 bases, with 10 bases left in between. The CDR3 sequence is 15 residues long. CDR1 and CDR2 from the germline V gene are SGHTA and FQGNSA. DNA for the CDR3: TGTGCCAGCAGCTTAGACCGAAGGAGCTCCTACGAGCAGTACTTC. This encodes CASSLDRRSSYEQYF.